A selection of T cell receptor beta chains follows, all from one sample in a study of blood T cell repertoires in COVID-19. Clones were sequenced by immunoSEQ multiplex PCR, and TCRdb holds only the in-frame ones, with some missing. The repertoire holds 250,000 to 300,000 clones, about 85% seen once, with roughly 4% in the top ten. The sample consisted of peripheral blood. The receptors derive from a man between 18 and 29 years old with active or convalescent COVID-19. Both conserved end residues are part of each CDR3. D genes are given only for firm matches. Where a row states a size, it is once, few, many or the class of an expanded clone; other rows omit it.

TGTGCCACCAAAGCCTCGGGACAGGGGGGTACCGGGGAGCTGTTTTTT CATKASGQGGTGELFF TRBD1 16 TRBJ2-2 NA TRBV24-1
TGTGCCAGCAGTTACGGGCAGAACACTGAAGCTTTCTTT CASSYGQNTEAFF NA 13 TRBJ1-1 once TRBV6-5
TGCGCCAGCAGCCAAGACCCCTCGGGGGCTGGGGCCAACGTCCTGACTTTC CASSQDPSGAGANVLTF NA 17 TRBJ2-6 NA TRBV4-3
TGTGCCAGCAGCCGGAGAGACGGAAGTAACTATGGCTACACCTTC CASSRRDGSNYGYTF NA 15 TRBJ1-2 NA TRBV11-1
TGTGCCAGCAGCTTAAGTCAGGAGCAGTTCTTC CASSLSQEQFF NA 11 TRBJ2-1 NA TRBV7-8
TGTGCCAGCAGCTTAGGGACAGTCACAGATACGCAGTATTTT CASSLGTVTDTQYF NA 14 TRBJ2-3 NA TRBV11-3
TGTGCCAGCAGACCGCAGGGGTTTGGTGAAAAACTGTTTTTT CASRPQGFGEKLFF NA 14 TRBJ1-4 NA TRBV27
TGTGCCAGCTCACCGAGCGCTAATTCACCCCTCCACTTT CASSPSANSPLHF NA 13 TRBJ1-6 NA TRBV18
TGTGCCAGCAGCTTGATGGAGGGCTCCTACAATGAGCAGTTCTTC CASSLMEGSYNEQFF NA 15 TRBJ2-1 NA TRBV11-2
TGTGCCAGCTCACCGCTAGCGGGAGACAATGAGCAGTTCTTC CASSPLAGDNEQFF TRBD2 14 TRBJ2-1 NA TRBV18
TGTGCCACTAACGTCGGGGTACGTAATCAGCCCCAGCATTTT CATNVGVRNQPQHF NA 14 TRBJ1-5 NA TRBV6-5
TGTGCCAGCAGTCGCCGGGGGGCCGAAAGGACAGATACGCAGTATTTT CASSRRGAERTDTQYF NA 16 TRBJ2-3 NA TRBV27
TGTGCCAGCACCTCCCGGCTAGCGGGAGTGCCCGGGGAGCTGTTTTTT CASTSRLAGVPGELFF TRBD2 16 TRBJ2-2 NA TRBV11-2
TGTGCCAGCAGCTTAGGACCCCTCGGGAATTACGAGCAGTACTTC CASSLGPLGNYEQYF NA 15 TRBJ2-7 once TRBV5-6
TGCGCCAGCAGCTTGGGCCCTCGCGGGGGGGATAGCACAGATACGCAGTATTTT CASSLGPRGGDSTDTQYF TRBD2 18 TRBJ2-3 NA TRBV5-1
TGTGCCAGCGTCCCCCTCAGGGGCGTTAACACTGAAGCTTTCTTT CASVPLRGVNTEAFF NA 15 TRBJ1-1 NA TRBV6-5
TGTGCCAGCGGACAGGGGTCAGGTCAGCCCCAGCATTTT CASGQGSGQPQHF TRBD1 13 TRBJ1-5 NA TRBV6-6
TGTGCCAGCAGTTCCTCACCAGGCCACGAGCAGTACTTC CASSSSPGHEQYF NA 13 TRBJ2-7 NA TRBV6-1
TGTGCCAGCAGCCAAACGATTTCTGGCGGGGAAGGCTACACCTTC CASSQTISGGEGYTF NA 15 TRBJ1-2 NA TRBV3-1/TRBV3-2
TGCAGCGTTACCGAACAGGGACCAGATACGCAGTATTTT CSVTEQGPDTQYF NA 13 TRBJ2-3 NA TRBV29-1
TGCGCCAGCAGCTTGCGCCGGGACTGGGGGGTGAACACTGAAGCTTTCTTT CASSLRRDWGVNTEAFF NA 17 TRBJ1-1 NA TRBV5-1
TGTGCCAGCAGCGCCCGACAGGGCGGTGGAAACACCATATATTTT CASSARQGGGNTIYF TRBD1 15 TRBJ1-3 NA TRBV9
TGTGCCAGCAGCTTGGGTCGCGGCGACCAAGAGACCCAGTACTTC CASSLGRGDQETQYF NA 15 TRBJ2-5 many TRBV5-6
TGTGCCAGTAACTTAGGACTAGCGGGCGGTGAGCAGTTCTTC CASNLGLAGGEQFF TRBD2 14 TRBJ2-1 NA TRBV19
TGCAGCGTTAAGGACAGGGAAGAGGGCTACACCTTC CSVKDREEGYTF TRBD1 12 TRBJ1-2 NA TRBV29-1
TGTGCCAGCAGCTCCCAGGGGGACACTGAAGCTTTCTTT CASSSQGDTEAFF TRBD1 13 TRBJ1-1 NA TRBV5-5
TGTGCCAGCAGCTTAAGAGGGACTCCGGATACGCAGTATTTT CASSLRGTPDTQYF NA 14 TRBJ2-3 NA TRBV7-9
TGTGCCAGCAGTGGCTCCTGGACAGCTGAAAAACTGTTTTTT CASSGSWTAEKLFF NA 14 TRBJ1-4 NA TRBV2
TGTGCCAGCAGCAAGGACAGGGACGAATCTGAAGCTTTCTTT CASSKDRDESEAFF NA 14 TRBJ1-1 NA TRBV21-1